The 13 T cell receptor beta chains given below trace back to one sample, sequenced in a study of Ad26.COV2.S vaccination and SARS-CoV-2 variants. As to treatment: around 19 received Ad26.COV2.S at low or high dose, single or two shots; about 5 received placebo; per-sample allocation not given. The study sampled participants on day 63 after the first vaccine or placebo injection. Produced via immunoSEQ multiplex PCR; TCRdb's table is partial and in-frame only. The table shows some 640,000 clones, with around 89% occurring only once. The input for sequencing was peripheral blood, taken in a trial of Ad26.COV2.S vaccine versus placebo. The receptors come from a person between 18 and 60 years old who received the Ad26.COV2.S COVID-19 vaccine or a placebo.

V is TRBV24-1 and J is TRBJ2-4; 7 nucleotides match TRBD1. With 10 bases clipped from V and 2 bases from J, the junction kept 7 bases outside the gene matches. Germline V gene data show CDR1 as KGHDR and CDR2 as SFDVKD. This CDR3 region has 14 residues. Here the CDR3 DNA reads TGTGCCACGACAGGGTGCGATACCAAAAACATTCAGTACTTC. It codes for CATTGCDTKNIQYF.

This clone was counted between two and nine times. The gene calls are TRBV9 and TRBJ1-2; D remains unclear. Germline CDR1 and CDR2: SGDLS and YYNGEE. Trimming pared 0 bases from V and 0 bases from J, leaving 18 bases between. This CDR3 has 18 amino acids. The CDR3 region is CASSVAAGPSRTNYGYTF. The CDR3 DNA sequence: TGTGCCAGCAGCGTAGCTGCCGGGCCTAGCCGAACTAACTATGGCTACACCTTC.

The chain joins TRBV10-2 to TRBJ1-2; D unresolved. The V end lost 3 bases, the J end lost 5 bases, and 13 bases lay between the germline ends. The CDR3 consists of 14 residues. Germline CDR1 and CDR2: WSHSY and SAAADI. The CDR3 nucleotides are TGCGCCAGCAGTGATAACGGTTATCTTTATGGCTACACCTTC. This gives the protein CASSDNGYLYGYTF.

The chain has TRBV27 and TRBJ2-1, with TRBD2 identical over 10 bases. The CDR3 spans 15 residues. Germline assignment: CDR1 MNHEY and CDR2 SMNVEV (reference sequence). Trimming took 4 bases from V and 7 from J; bases not matched to a gene: 7. In nucleotides, the CDR3 is TGTGCCAGCAGTTCATCTAGCGGGAGTGAAAATGAGCAGTTCTTC. Translated: CASSSSSGSENEQFF.

The CDR3 DNA reads TGTGCCAGACCCGACAGACGATTCAATCAGCCCCAGCATTTT. It specifies CARPDRRFNQPQHF. The chain uses TRBV5-3 and TRBJ1-5, with D possibly TRBD1 on 5 matching bases. TRBV5-3 is classed as an ORF, of uncertain function. With 7 bases removed from V and 3 bases from J, the gap between germline ends came to 14 bases. The CDR3 spans 14 residues.

V gene TRBV7-2 combines with J gene TRBJ2-7; maybe TRBD2 (6 bases). Deletions cut 0 bases from V and 3 bases from J, with 12 bases between. CDR3 length equals 15 residues. CDR1 and CDR2 from the germline V gene are SGHTA and FQGNSA. The CDR3 loop is CASSLADGTRYEQYF. The CDR3 coding sequence is TGTGCCAGCAGCTTAGCGGACGGGACTCGCTACGAGCAGTACTTC.

The chain employs TRBV24-1 and TRBJ2-1; D might be TRBD2 (6 bases). The V gene lost 2 bases and the J gene lost 3 bases, with 13 bases spanning the gap. CDR1 and CDR2 (germline): KGHDR, SFDVKD. This CDR3 has 16 residues. CDR3 DNA sequence: TGTGCCACCAGTGATTCAGCTAGCGCGATCTACAATGAGCAGTTCTTC. Protein product: CATSDSASAIYNEQFF.

As for this clone: Its ends do not fully match the called genes, so a read error is possible. The chain uses TRBV18 and TRBJ2-5; 9 bases align to TRBD2. The CDR3 covers 16 residues. Germline CDR1 reads KGHSH; CDR2 reads LQKENI. The CDR3 protein is CASSPLVSGGPETQYF. CDR3 in DNA: TGTGCCAGCTCCCCACTGGTTAGCGGGGGACCAGAGACCCAGTACTTC.

The V call is TRBV3-1 (or the pseudogene TRBV3-2), the J call TRBJ2-3; weak D call: TRBD2 (5 bases). This CDR3 region has 11 residues. V lost 8 bases and J lost 5, with 8 bases in between. The V gene's germline CDR1 is LGHDT and CDR2 YNNKEL (reference sequence). The CDR3 region has the DNA TGTGCCAGCCGGAGCGGAGATACGCAGTATTTT. This codes for CASRSGDTQYF.

CDR3 protein: CASSLELAGGPGDIQYF. CDR3 DNA: TGTGCCAGCAGCTTAGAACTAGCGGGAGGGCCCGGAGACATTCAGTACTTC. The chain links TRBV11-2 to TRBJ2-4, with TRBD2 matching over 13 bases. With V trimmed by 0 bases and J by 8 bases, 7 bases remained unmatched. The CDR3 extends over 17 amino acids. Per germline, CDR1 SGHAT and CDR2 FQNNGV.

The chain links TRBV24-1 to TRBJ2-5; no clear D. CDR3 length: 13 residues. Trimming cost V 3 bases and J 5 bases, with 9 bases left between them. The germline CDR1 and CDR2 sequences are KGHDR and SFDVKD. Here the CDR3 reads CATSDLSVETQYF. The CDR3 nucleotides read TGTGCCACCAGTGATCTTAGTGTGGAGACCCAGTACTTC.

The J gene is TRBJ1-1, the V gene TRBV6-2 or TRBV6-3; the match to TRBD1 covers 7 bases. CDR1 is MNHEY, CDR2 SVGEGT, per germline. The CDR3 covers 13 residues. Losses at the gene ends were 6 bases for V and 11 bases for J; bases not matched to a gene: 12. The CDR3 protein is CASSTRGRIEAFF. CDR3 sequence (DNA): TGTGCCAGCAGCACTAGGGGGCGAATAGAGGCTTTCTTT.

This clone showed up just once. The chain is built from TRBV2 and TRBJ2-5, with D tentatively TRBD2 (5 bases). CDR1 is SNHLY and CDR2 is FYNNEI in the germline V gene. Trimming stripped 3 bases from V and 5 bases from J, with 10 bases between. This CDR3 contains 13 residues. The CDR3, as DNA: TGTGCCAGCAGTGAGGTCCCGGGGGAGACCCAGTACTTC. Protein sequence: CASSEVPGETQYF.